This T cell receptor (beta chain) derives from a study of blood T cell repertoires in COVID-19. Study overall: The United States, Italy and Spain provided the acute and convalescent COVID-19 samples. Sample material is recorded as cDNA or gDNA derived from T cells, B-cell-depleted T cells, or PBMCs.

The repertoire was sequenced with immunoSEQ multiplex PCR; TCRdb's copy has only in-frame clones and lacks some. The data hold 90,000 to 130,000 clones, with less than 75% observed a single time. The length of the CDR3 is 18 residues. CDR1 is MGHRA and CDR2 is YSYEKL in the germline V gene. V lost 1 base, J lost 7 bases, and 26 bases lay in between. The specimen sequenced was peripheral blood. The receptor's source is an older woman with acute or convalescent COVID-19. The chain employs TRBV4-1 and TRBJ2-7; possibly TRBD2 for D (6 bases). CDR3 protein: CASSQVGFGAGFPGEQYF. DNA of the CDR3: TGCGCCAGCAGCCAAGTGGGCTTTGGTGCGGGGTTCCCGGGGGAGCAGTACTTC.